Following are 28 T cell receptor beta chains from one sample sequenced in a study of CD4 T cells in relation to SARS-CoV-2 and coronaviruses. The unexposed donors gave CD4+ T cells in about 2011-2018, prior to COVID-19. Only in-frame clones appear in the TCRdb table, and some are missing; sequencing was by immunoSEQ multiplex PCR. The profile shows about 59,000 clones, just over 85% of them singletons. The sequencing input was memory CD4+ T cells from PBMCs. These receptor sequences come from a human donor in good health.

The chain is built from TRBV18 and TRBJ2-3; the match to TRBD1 covers 8 bases. V trimming: 9 bases; J trimming: 0 bases; junction bases outside the gene matches: 5. From germline, CDR1 is KGHSH and CDR2 LQKENI. The CDR3 spans 14 residues. As DNA, the CDR3 is TGTGCCAGTGGACAGGGCTCTAGCACAGATACGCAGTATTTT. It encodes CASGQGSSTDTQYF.

The chain recombines TRBV28 with TRBJ1-3; D gene unclear. Germline V gene lookup returns CDR1 MDHEN and CDR2 SYDVKM. The CDR3 spans 16 residues. Trimming removed 3 bases from V and 0 bases from J, with 12 bases in between. This chain's CDR3 is CASSFARTLSGNTIYF. Written as DNA, the CDR3 is TGTGCCAGCAGTTTCGCTAGGACCCTCTCTGGAAACACCATATATTTT.

The V and J genes are TRBV5-1 and TRBJ2-5, with TRBD2 matching over 10 bases. The V gene's germline CDR1 is SGHRS and CDR2 YFSETQ. CDR3 length: 15 residues. The V gene end was trimmed by 1 base and the J gene end by 4 bases; junction bases not matched to a gene: 4. The CDR3 region is CASSLTSGKGETQYF. The DNA for the CDR3 is TGCGCCAGCAGCTTGACTAGCGGGAAGGGAGAGACCCAGTACTTC.

This chain joins TRBV2 and TRBJ1-6; 7 bases are shared with TRBD1. Germline CDR1 SNHLY, CDR2 FYNNEI. The V gene end was trimmed by 7 bases and the J gene end by 7 bases; junction bases not matched to a gene: 13. The CDR3 runs to 16 residues. CDR3 DNA: TGTGCCAGCACTGACAGGGAACCTCGGTCGAATTCACCCCTCCACTTT. Its protein is CASTDREPRSNSPLHF.

The rearrangement uses TRBV28 and TRBJ1-5; possibly TRBD1 for D (5 bases). This CDR3 is 15 amino acids long. Germline V gene sequence: CDR1 MDHEN, CDR2 SYDVKM. Trimming took 2 bases from V and 4 from J, leaving 12 bases between them. Here the CDR3 reads CASSLSQGRNQPQHF. Written as DNA, the CDR3 is TGTGCCAGCAGTTTAAGTCAGGGCCGAAATCAGCCCCAGCATTTT. The whole variable domain, remainder taken from reference TRBV28 and TRBJ1-5, is DVKVTQSSRYLVKRTGEKVFLECVQDMDHENMFWYRQDPGLGLRLIYFSYDVKMKEKGDIPEGYSVSREKKERFSLILESASTNQTSMYLCASSLSQGRNQPQHFGDGTRLSIL.

This chain uses TRBV3-1 (or the pseudogene TRBV3-2) with TRBJ2-5; TRBD2 aligns across 9 bases. CDR1 and CDR2 from the germline V gene are LGHDT and YNNKEL (reference sequence). CDR3 size: 15 residues. The J segment lost 6 bases and the V segment lost 0 bases, leaving 5 bases of the junction unmatched. The CDR3 region is CASSQDSAGGQTQYF. CDR3 coding DNA: TGTGCCAGCAGCCAAGATTCGGCGGGGGGGCAGACCCAGTACTTC.

The chain has TRBV5-4 and TRBJ2-2; 11 nucleotides align to TRBD1. The CDR3 has 17 amino acids. Unmatched junction bases numbered 10, after V lost 4 bases and J lost 5 bases. Germline loops: CDR1 SGHNT, CDR2 YYREEE (reference sequence). The CDR3 loop reads CASSVPGQGGRTGELFF. The CDR3 DNA is TGTGCCAGCAGCGTCCCGGGACAGGGGGGACGAACCGGGGAGCTGTTTTTT.

This chain joins TRBV19 and TRBJ1-5; D might be TRBD1 (6 bases). The CDR3 runs to 15 residues. The germline CDR1 and CDR2 sequences are LNHDA and SQIVND (reference sequence). Trimming took 8 bases from V and 8 from J, leaving 22 bases between them. CDR3 nucleotides: TGTGCCAGTCGTGACAGGATGGAAGGGGGTGAGCCCCAGCATTTT. Its protein product is CASRDRMEGGEPQHF.

The chain carries TRBV7-3 and TRBJ2-7; no reliable D call. V was clipped by 9 bases and J by 2 bases, with 8 bases between them. The CDR3 is 11 residues long. CDR1 SGHTA and CDR2 FQGTGA come from the germline V gene. The CDR3 region is CASTPPYEQYF. The CDR3 region has the DNA TGTGCCAGTACCCCCCCCTACGAGCAGTACTTC.

The chain uses TRBV3-1 (or the pseudogene TRBV3-2) and TRBJ2-4, with D perhaps TRBD1 (5 bases). The germline CDR1 and CDR2 sequences are LGHDT and YNNKEL (reference sequence). The ends were cut back, 1 base at V and 2 bases at J, with 6 bases in the middle. The CDR3 has 14 residues. CDR3 nucleotides: TGTGCCAGCAGCCAAGCAGGGTCCAAAAACATTCAGTACTTC. It translates to CASSQAGSKNIQYF.

The V and J genes are TRBV5-4 and TRBJ2-5; possible D gene TRBD1, 6 bases. This CDR3 is built from 16 residues. With 0 bases removed from V and 5 bases from J, the gap between germline ends came to 17 bases. Germline V gives CDR1 SGHNT, CDR2 YYREEE (reference sequence). CDR3 in amino acids: CASSLGSGTTAETQYF. CDR3 bases: TGTGCCAGCAGCTTGGGATCCGGGACAACCGCCGAGACCCAGTACTTC.

The genes are TRBV5-4 and TRBJ2-1, with D perhaps matching TRBD1 (7 bases). CDR3 length equals 16 residues. V shed 4 bases and J shed 1 base, with 15 bases lying between them. Germline lookup yields CDR1 SGHNT and CDR2 YYREEE (reference sequence). DNA of the CDR3: TGTGCCAGCAGCGGAAGGAGGGGGCCATCCTACAATGAGCAGTTCTTC. Protein sequence: CASSGRRGPSYNEQFF.

This chain uses TRBV7-8 with TRBJ2-2; D call uncertain. Trimming stripped 1 base from V and 6 bases from J, with 12 bases between. The germline V gene encodes CDR1 SGHVS and CDR2 FQNEAQ. This CDR3 is built from 15 residues. CDR3 sequence reads: CASSLVLRLAGELFF. In DNA, the CDR3 is TGTGCCAGCAGCTTAGTTCTAAGGTTGGCCGGGGAGCTGTTTTTT.

The chain combines TRBV5-8 with TRBJ2-2; 7 bases match TRBD2. CDR3 length: 16 amino acids. Germline V lookup: CDR1 SGHTS, CDR2 YDEGEE. The trim removed 1 base at V and 4 bases at J, leaving 7 bases unmatched. The CDR3 DNA reads TGTGCCAGCAGCTTGCCACGCGGGAGTGGCACCGGGGAGCTGTTTTTT. The encoded protein is CASSLPRGSGTGELFF.

This rearrangement joins TRBV15 to TRBJ2-3; no clear D. CDR1 and CDR2 from the germline V gene are LNHNV and YYDKDF (reference sequence). The CDR3 length is 14 residues. Trimming removed 1 base from V and 4 bases from J, with 9 bases in between. The CDR3 DNA reads TGTGCCACCAGCAGAGTGGGGAACGCAGATACGCAGTATTTT. It is translated as CATSRVGNADTQYF.

The chain employs TRBV15 and TRBJ2-5, with 9 bases identical to TRBD2. J was trimmed by 5 bases and V by 4 bases; bases with no gene match: 5. Per germline, CDR1 LNHNV and CDR2 YYDKDF (reference sequence). The CDR3 spans 14 residues. The CDR3 reads CATSIRLAGETQYF. The CDR3 coding sequence is TGTGCCACCAGCATAAGGCTAGCGGGGGAGACCCAGTACTTC.

This clone came up a few times. CDR3 region: CASSFIPGQAFF. The CDR3 DNA follows: TGTGCCAGCAGTTTTATCCCCGGCCAAGCTTTCTTT. The rearrangement links TRBV28 to TRBJ1-1; D gene ambiguous. The CDR3 spans 12 residues. Germline V gene lookup returns CDR1 MDHEN and CDR2 SYDVKM. V gave up 3 bases and J gave up 9 bases, with 11 bases separating them.

V is TRBV18 and J is TRBJ2-1, with D possibly TRBD1 on 5 matching bases. The CDR3 totals 15 residues. Trimming shortened V by 1 base and J by 2 bases, and 9 bases separated the two germline ends. Per the germline V gene, CDR1 is KGHSH and CDR2 is LQKENI. As DNA, the CDR3 is TGTGCCAGCTCACCACTAGGGGTGGCCTACAATGAGCAGTTCTTC. Translation gives CASSPLGVAYNEQFF. The full variable domain, its missing parts supplied by reference TRBV18 and TRBJ2-1, is NAGVMQNPRHLVRRRGQEARLRCSPMKGHSHVYWYRQLPEEGLKFMVYLQKENIIDESGMPKERFSAEFPKEGPSILRIQQVVRGDSAAYFCASSPLGVAYNEQFFGPGTRLTVL.

The chain links TRBV6-5 to TRBJ2-7, with 8 bases identical to TRBD1. The CDR3 covers 13 residues. Germline V gives CDR1 MNHEY, CDR2 SVGAGI. V shed 9 bases and J 2 bases; nucleotides not matched to a gene: 6. CDR3 DNA: TGTGCCAGTGGGACAGGTGATACCTACGAGCAGTACTTC. It specifies CASGTGDTYEQYF.

This clone was seen a few times. The chain uses TRBV28 and TRBJ1-2; TRBD1 aligns across 9 bases. The CDR3 sequence is 15 residues long. Losses at the gene ends were 7 bases for V and 4 bases for J; bases not matched to a gene: 10. The germline V gene encodes CDR1 MDHEN and CDR2 SYDVKM. As DNA, the CDR3 is TGTGCCAGCACCACGGGCGGGACAGGGTTCTATGGCTACACCTTC. Translation: CASTTGGTGFYGYTF.

The rearrangement joins TRBV7-3 to TRBJ1-2, with 7 bases lining up with TRBD1. CDR3 size: 14 residues. The V gene's germline CDR1 is SGHTA and CDR2 FQGTGA. With V trimmed by 8 bases and J by 5 bases, 11 bases remained unmatched. The CDR3 spells CASSRDRGRYGYTF. Written as DNA, the CDR3 is TGTGCCAGCTCCCGGGACAGAGGACGTTATGGCTACACCTTC.

This sequence joins TRBV4-2 and TRBJ2-7; D is unresolved. Looked up from germline, CDR1 is LGHNA and CDR2 is YNFKEQ. The CDR3 runs to 15 residues. The V end was cut by 0 bases, the J end by 0 bases, with 9 bases between. CDR3 loop: CASSQDTGPSYEQYF. Here the CDR3 DNA reads TGTGCCAGCAGCCAAGATACCGGACCCTCCTACGAGCAGTACTTC.

On this clone: This CDR3 is also generated by other DNA sequences in the sample. The CDR3 DNA reads TGCGCCAGCAGCTCGCAGGGGAAGCACACTGAAGCTTTCTTT. Protein sequence: CASSSQGKHTEAFF. The V call is TRBV5-1, the J call TRBJ1-1; D possibly corresponds to TRBD1 (6 bases). Per germline, CDR1 SGHRS and CDR2 YFSETQ. The CDR3 is made up of 14 amino acids. Between the trimmed V and J ends, which lost 3 bases and 3 bases, there was a span of 12 bases.

The chain joins TRBV2 to TRBJ1-6, with D maybe TRBD1 (6 bases). Trimming pared 10 bases from V and 10 bases from J, leaving 26 bases between. The CDR3 sequence is 16 residues long. The V gene's germline CDR1 is SNHLY and CDR2 FYNNEI. The chain's CDR3 is CATTPSWRGIGSPLHF. In nucleotides, the CDR3 is TGTGCCACCACACCGAGCTGGAGGGGGATTGGATCACCCCTCCACTTT.

This chain links TRBV5-1 with TRBJ2-7; the D gene is possibly TRBD1 (6 bases). Trimming took 2 bases from V and 6 from J, leaving 18 bases between them. CDR3 length equals 15 residues. CDR1 is SGHRS, CDR2 YFSETQ, per germline. CDR3 DNA: TGCGCCAGCAGCTTTGCTGGCAGGGGCCCGTTCGAGCAGTACTTC. Its protein is CASSFAGRGPFEQYF.

This chain joins TRBV30 and TRBJ2-7; D is ambiguous. Germline assignment: CDR1 GTSNPN and CDR2 SVGIG (reference sequence). The length of the CDR3 is 11 residues. With 1 base removed from V and 7 bases from J, the gap between germline ends came to 8 bases. The DNA of the CDR3 is TGTGCCTGGAGTGACAGTTCGGAGCAGTACTTC. Protein: CAWSDSSEQYF.

The V and J genes are TRBV10-1 and TRBJ2-3; the D is unclear. V shed 3 bases and J shed 0 bases, with 10 bases lying between them. This CDR3 is built from 15 residues. CDR1 and CDR2 (germline): WNHNN, SYGVQD (reference sequence). The DNA for the CDR3 is TGCGCCAGCAGTGACCCTAGTGGAAGCACAGATACGCAGTATTTT. This translates into CASSDPSGSTDTQYF.

The DNA of the CDR3 is TGTGCCAGCAGTAACACAGGGGAATACTACGAGCAGTACTTC. Translated: CASSNTGEYYEQYF. The gene calls are TRBV27 and TRBJ2-7, with TRBD1 matching over 7 bases. This CDR3 has 14 residues. Germline assignment: CDR1 MNHEY and CDR2 SMNVEV (reference sequence). The J segment lost 3 bases and the V segment lost 5 bases, leaving 7 bases of the junction unmatched.